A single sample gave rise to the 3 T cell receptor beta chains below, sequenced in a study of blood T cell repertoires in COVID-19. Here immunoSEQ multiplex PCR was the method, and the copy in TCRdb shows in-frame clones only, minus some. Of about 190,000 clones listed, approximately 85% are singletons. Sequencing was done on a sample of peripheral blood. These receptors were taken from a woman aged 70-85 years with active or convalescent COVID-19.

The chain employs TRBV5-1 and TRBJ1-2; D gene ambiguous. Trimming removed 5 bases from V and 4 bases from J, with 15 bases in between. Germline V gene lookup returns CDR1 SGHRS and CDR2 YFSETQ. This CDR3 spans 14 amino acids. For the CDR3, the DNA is TGCGCCAGCAGGATGGAGGGCGGGAGCTATGGCTACACCTTC. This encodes CASRMEGGSYGYTF. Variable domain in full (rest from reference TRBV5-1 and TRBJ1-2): KAGVTQTPRYLIKTRGQQVTLSCSPISGHRSVSWYQQTPGQGLQFLFEYFSETQRNKGNFPGRFSGRQFSNSRSEMNVSTLELGDSALYLCASRMEGGSYGYTFGSGTRLTVV.

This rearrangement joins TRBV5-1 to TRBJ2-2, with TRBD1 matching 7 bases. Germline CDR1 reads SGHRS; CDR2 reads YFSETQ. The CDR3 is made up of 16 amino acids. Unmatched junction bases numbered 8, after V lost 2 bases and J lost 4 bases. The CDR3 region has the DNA TGCGCCAGCAGCTTCGGACAGGTTAGGGGCACCGGGGAGCTGTTTTTT. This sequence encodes CASSFGQVRGTGELFF. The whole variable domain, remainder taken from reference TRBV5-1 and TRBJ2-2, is KAGVTQTPRYLIKTRGQQVTLSCSPISGHRSVSWYQQTPGQGLQFLFEYFSETQRNKGNFPGRFSGRQFSNSRSEMNVSTLELGDSALYLCASSFGQVRGTGELFFGEGSRLTVL.

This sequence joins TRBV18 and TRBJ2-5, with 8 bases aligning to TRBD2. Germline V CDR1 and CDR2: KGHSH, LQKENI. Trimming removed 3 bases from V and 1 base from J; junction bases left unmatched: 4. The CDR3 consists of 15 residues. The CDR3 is CASSPAAGVQETQYF. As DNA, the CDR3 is TGTGCCAGCTCACCGGCAGCGGGAGTCCAAGAGACCCAGTACTTC.